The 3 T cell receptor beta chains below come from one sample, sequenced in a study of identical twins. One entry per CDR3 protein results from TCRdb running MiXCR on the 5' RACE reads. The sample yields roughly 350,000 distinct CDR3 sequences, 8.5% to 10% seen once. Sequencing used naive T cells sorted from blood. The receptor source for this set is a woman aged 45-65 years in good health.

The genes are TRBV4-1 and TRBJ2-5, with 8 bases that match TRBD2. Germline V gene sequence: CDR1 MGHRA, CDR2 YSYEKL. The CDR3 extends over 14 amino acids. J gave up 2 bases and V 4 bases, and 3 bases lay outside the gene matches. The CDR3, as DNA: TGCGCCAGCAGCCTTAGCGGGGAACAAGAGACCCAGTACTTC. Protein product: CASSLSGEQETQYF.

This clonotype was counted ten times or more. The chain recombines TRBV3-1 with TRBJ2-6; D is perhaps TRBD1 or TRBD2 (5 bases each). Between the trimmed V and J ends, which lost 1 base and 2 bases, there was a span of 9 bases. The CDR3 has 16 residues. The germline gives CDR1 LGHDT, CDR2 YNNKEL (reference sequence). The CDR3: CASSQVWGTGANVLTF. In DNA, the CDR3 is TGTGCCAGCAGCCAAGTTTGGGGGACTGGGGCCAACGTCCTGACTTTC.

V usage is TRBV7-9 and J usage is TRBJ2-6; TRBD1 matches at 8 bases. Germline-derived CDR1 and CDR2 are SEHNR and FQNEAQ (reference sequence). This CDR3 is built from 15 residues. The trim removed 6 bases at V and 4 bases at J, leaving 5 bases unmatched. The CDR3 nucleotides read TGTGCCAGCAGGCGGACAGGGTCCGGGGCCAACGTCCTGACTTTC. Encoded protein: CASRRTGSGANVLTF.